The entry that follows covers one T cell receptor (beta chain) sequence. Primers: 60 Vbeta forward and 13 Jbeta reverse. TCRdb's copy holds only in-frame clones and misses some; the assay was immunoSEQ multiplex PCR. The sample contains 200,000 to 250,000 clones, around 89% of which appear only once. This sample is drawn from a study of cytomegalovirus exposure and HLA in healthy donors. V was cut by 6 bases and J by 4 bases, with 15 bases left in between. Germline-derived CDR1 and CDR2 are MNHNY and SVGAGI (reference sequence). CDR3 size: 14 residues. This sequence joins TRBV6-6 and TRBJ1-1, with D tentatively TRBD1 (5 bases). Material: PBMCs. This TCR was sampled from a woman aged 18 to 35 in good health and CMV-seronegative. The CDR3 is CASRPQGLATEAFF. As DNA, the CDR3 is TGTGCCAGCAGACCCCAGGGATTAGCCACTGAAGCTTTCTTT.